The TCR beta chain under discussion was sequenced for a study of identical twins. In the case of this clonotype: Its matching antigen is unknown.

General study points: Zero-insertion analyses were open to partial confounding by invariant MAIT and iNKT cells.

A universal primer site was incorporated via template switching, and the cDNA contained unique molecular identifiers. TCRdb redid the calling of the 5' RACE reads with MiXCR, one entry per CDR3 protein. The table lists over 500,000 distinct CDR3 sequences, about 20% of them singletons. Looked up from germline, CDR1 is MGHDK and CDR2 is SYGVNS. After removal of 2 bases from V and 6 bases from J, the junction contained 6 bases not matched to a gene. This CDR3 contains 15 residues. In addition, the sample was reused for a study of T cells expressing NK-cell markers. This second study notes: Seven donors tested HCMV-seropositive and one tested seronegative among the eight sequenced. In several experiments, sorting was confined to alpha-beta TCR T cells through use of an anti-gamma-delta TCR antibody.

This TCR came from a young woman in good health. Sequenced sample: CD4+ T cells sorted from blood. V and J are TRBV25-1 and TRBJ2-1, with 8 bases aligning to TRBD2. The CDR3 coding sequence is TGTGCCAGCAGTGAACCGGGCGGGAGGCCCAATGAGCAGTTCTTC. Translated: CASSEPGGRPNEQFF.